This T cell receptor beta chain was identified in a study of blood T cells in healthy people across ages. This clonotype was recorded a few times. The CDR3 ends on some other residue instead of the conserved phenylalanine or tryptophan, so this is likely a read error. Together with a sample-barcoded 5' primer, a J-beta primer mix was included in a second PCR lasting about 7 to 11 cycles. Each CDR3 protein is one row after TCRdb ran MiXCR on the 5' RACE reads. The sample carries more than 650,000 distinct CDR3 sequences, 20% to 25% recorded once. Trimming removed 6 bases from V and 11 bases from J; junction bases left unmatched: 14. CDR3 length: 14 amino acids. Looked up from germline, CDR1 is LGHNA and CDR2 is YSLEER.

The chain links TRBV4-3 to TRBJ2-5; 8 nucleotides match TRBD2. Material for sequencing was blood. This receptor was identified in a man aged 70 or older in good health. The chain's CDR3 is CASRLGLDYGEQYV. The CDR3 DNA follows: TGCGCCAGCAGGCTGGGACTAGATTACGGGGAGCAGTACGTC.